This T cell receptor beta chain was recorded in a study of blood T cell repertoires in COVID-19. About the study: The origin of the acute and convalescent COVID-19 samples was the United States, Italy and Spain. Nucleic acid was either cDNA or gDNA, and it came from T cells, B-cell-depleted T cells, or PBMCs.

Methods used by the authors: Reference gene primer amplification in the assay estimated nucleated cell counts. Assay used: immunoSEQ multiplex PCR; TCRdb lists only in-frame clones, some missing. From that table come the V and J calls and clone size; the DNA was used to work out D and trimming. The repertoire holds around 140,000 clones, with almost 85% as singletons. V was clipped by 2 bases and J by 0 bases, with 11 bases between them. In germline, CDR1 is MNHNY, CDR2 SVGAGI (reference sequence). The CDR3 has 16 amino acids. The source material was peripheral blood. The chain links TRBV6-6 to TRBJ1-5, with D perhaps matching TRBD1 (6 bases). The source is a man between 60 and 75 years old with acute or convalescent COVID-19. The DNA of the CDR3 is TGTGCCAGCAGTTACCCCACAGGGAATAGCAATCAGCCCCAGCATTTT. Amino acids: CASSYPTGNSNQPQHF.